These 25 T cell receptor beta chains came from one sample sequenced in a study of T cell repertoires in cytomegalovirus infection. TCRdb re-called the reads with MiXCR, one entry per CDR3 protein. This sample has 250,000 or so distinct CDR3 sequences, with 17% found just once. What was sequenced was CD8+ T cells from PBMCs. Receptors were obtained from a human donor in good health (CMV status not recorded). Some clones in this sample may be carry-over from other donors' samples.

J is TRBJ2-1 and V is TRBV27; no reliable D call. Germline assignment: CDR1 MNHEY and CDR2 SMNVEV (reference sequence). Trimming shortened V by 0 bases and J by 5 bases, and 11 bases separated the two germline ends. CDR3 length: 15 amino acids. Here the CDR3 DNA reads TGTGCCAGCAGTTTATCGATGGGTGGGAACAATGAGCAGTTCTTC. It specifies CASSLSMGGNNEQFF.

This clonotype occurred many times. The chain couples TRBV11-2 to TRBJ1-1; no definite D call. The CDR3 extends over 12 amino acids. V was shortened by 5 bases and J by 5 bases, with 9 bases between the two germline ends. Germline V lookup: CDR1 SGHAT, CDR2 FQNNGV. CDR3 DNA sequence: TGTGCCAGCAGCGAGATATTTACTGAAGCTTTCTTT. Protein sequence: CASSEIFTEAFF.

This clonotype showed up just a few times. The rearrangement joins TRBV4-1 to TRBJ2-1; 7 nucleotides agree with TRBD2. The CDR3 spans 14 residues. CDR1 is MGHRA and CDR2 is YSYEKL in the germline V gene. The V and J ends lost 0 bases and 5 bases, in that order; junction bases with no gene match: 1. CDR3 sequence (DNA): TGCGCCAGCAGCCAAGATGCGGGGGACAATGAGCAGTTCTTC. This codes for CASSQDAGDNEQFF.

This clonotype came up many times. The chain is built from TRBV9 and TRBJ1-1; D unresolved. The CDR3 sequence is 14 residues long. CDR1 is SGDLS and CDR2 is YYNGEE in the germline V gene. V was clipped by 0 bases and J by 1 base, with 7 bases between them. The CDR3 DNA follows: TGTGCCAGCAGCGTAGTATATGGGAACACTGAAGCTTTCTTT. The encoded protein is CASSVVYGNTEAFF.

A note on this clonotype: One junction end disagrees with the germline gene, perhaps due to a read error. This chain links TRBV6-4 with TRBJ1-2, with D tentatively TRBD1 (6 bases). Germline CDR1 reads MRHNA; CDR2 reads SNTAGT. The length of the CDR3 is 16 residues. The chain's CDR3 is CASSYSEDGGPYGYTF. CDR3 nucleotide sequence: TGTGCCAGCAGTTACTCTGAGGATGGGGGGCCCTATGGCTACACCTTC.

At least ten counts were recorded for this clonotype. The CDR3 is CASSLAVLGSGNTIYF. The CDR3 DNA sequence: TGTGCCAGCAGTTTAGCTGTCCTGGGTTCTGGAAACACCATATATTTT. V is TRBV12-3 or TRBV12-4 and J is TRBJ1-3; D uncertain. The CDR3 is 16 residues long. Deletions cut 0 bases from V and 1 base from J, with 10 bases between.

This clonotype has at least ten counts. The chain joins TRBV7-9 to TRBJ2-3, with D perhaps given as TRBD1 or TRBD2 (5 bases each). Trimming took 5 bases from V and 2 from J, leaving 23 bases between them. Germline loops: CDR1 SEHNR, CDR2 FQNEAQ (reference sequence). CDR3 length: 18 amino acids. CDR3: CASSTSRGIRETTDTQYF. CDR3 DNA: TGTGCCAGCAGCACGAGCCGGGGCATCAGGGAAACCACAGATACGCAGTATTTT.

V usage is TRBV4-2 and J usage is TRBJ2-1; 11 bases line up with TRBD2. The CDR3 consists of 17 residues. The germline CDR1 and CDR2 sequences are LGHNA and YNFKEQ. J was trimmed by 3 bases and V by 0 bases; bases with no gene match: 4. The CDR3 reads CASSQELAGDYYNEQFF. The CDR3 nucleotides read TGTGCCAGCAGCCAAGAACTAGCGGGGGACTACTACAATGAGCAGTTCTTC.

This clonotype was observed at least ten times. V usage is TRBV6-1 and J usage is TRBJ1-2; D is uncertain. CDR3 size: 15 residues. V was clipped by 6 bases and J by 4 bases, with 18 bases between them. CDR1 is MNHNS and CDR2 is SASEGT in the germline V gene. The CDR3: CASSSAPEAGYGYTF. The CDR3 DNA is TGTGCCAGCAGCTCGGCCCCCGAGGCGGGCTATGGCTACACCTTC.

This clonotype has a handful of counts. This chain links TRBV19 with TRBJ1-3, with D perhaps matching TRBD1 (6 bases). The V gene lost 5 bases and the J gene lost 4 bases, with 21 bases spanning the gap. The germline V gene encodes CDR1 LNHDA and CDR2 SQIVND (reference sequence). This CDR3 comprises 17 residues. CDR3 residues: CASSAIPDRMHGNTIYF. In DNA, the CDR3 is TGTGCCAGTAGTGCAATACCCGACAGGATGCACGGAAACACCATATATTTT. Filled out from reference TRBV19 and TRBJ1-3, the complete variable domain reads DGGITQSPKYLFRKEGQNVTLSCEQNLNHDAMYWYRQDPGQGLRLIYYSQIVNDFQKGDIAEGYSVSREKKESFPLTVTSAQKNPTAFYLCASSAIPDRMHGNTIYFGEGSWLTVV.

The table lists this clonotype with a few counts. The chain employs TRBV27 and TRBJ2-2, with D uncertain. CDR1 and CDR2 (germline): MNHEY, SMNVEV (reference sequence). V lost 1 base, J lost 2 bases, and 5 bases lay in between. This CDR3 has 14 amino acids. CDR3 region: CASSLLGNTGELFF. The CDR3 DNA is TGTGCCAGCAGTTTATTGGGCAACACCGGGGAGCTGTTTTTT.

The CDR3 region is CASSITSGINEAFF. The DNA for the CDR3 is TGTGCCAGTAGTATTACCTCTGGGATCAATGAAGCTTTCTTT. The gene calls are TRBV19 and TRBJ1-1; D remains ambiguous. This CDR3 comprises 14 residues. Germline V gene sequence: CDR1 LNHDA, CDR2 SQIVND (reference sequence). The V end was cut by 3 bases, the J end by 7 bases, with 15 bases between.

This clonotype occurred many times. The chain is built from TRBV6-1 and TRBJ1-2; D ambiguous. Germline lookup yields CDR1 MNHNS and CDR2 SASEGT. CDR3 length: 15 residues. The V gene lost 6 bases and the J gene lost 0 bases, with 14 bases spanning the gap. In DNA form, the CDR3 reads TGTGCCAGCAGGCCATCCATCGTTCCTAACTATGGCTACACCTTC. Its translation: CASRPSIVPNYGYTF.

The rearrangement joins TRBV4-3 to TRBJ2-3; D tentatively fits TRBD1 or TRBD2 (5 bases each). Looked up from germline, CDR1 is LGHNA and CDR2 is YSLEER. This CDR3 is 17 amino acids long. V lost 5 bases to trimming and J lost 0 bases, with 18 bases between them. CDR3 sequence: CASSYGEGQISTDTQYF. CDR3 DNA sequence: TGCGCCAGCAGCTATGGAGAGGGGCAGATTAGCACAGATACGCAGTATTTT.

This clonotype was detected a few times. The V call is TRBV5-4, the J call TRBJ2-5, with 12 nucleotides matching TRBD2. The CDR3 spans 14 residues. The germline V gene encodes CDR1 SGHNT and CDR2 YYREEE (reference sequence). V shed 5 bases and J 3 bases; nucleotides not matched to a gene: 2. The CDR3 DNA sequence: TGTGCCAGCAGGGCTAGCGGGGGGGAAGAGACCCAGTACTTC. It codes for CASRASGGEETQYF. The full variable domain, rest sourced from reference TRBV5-4 and TRBJ2-5, is ETGVTQSPTHLIKTRGQQVTLRCSSQSGHNTVSWYQQALGQGPQFIFQYYREEENGRGNFPPRFSGLQFPNYSSELNVNALELDDSALYLCASRASGGEETQYFGPGTRLLVL.

The table lists this clonotype with many counts. This chain uses TRBV7-9 with TRBJ2-5; 9 nucleotides match TRBD1. J lost 2 bases, V lost 3 bases, and 7 bases had no gene match. This CDR3 is built from 16 residues. Germline values: CDR1 SEHNR, CDR2 FQNEAQ (reference sequence). The CDR3 sequence: CASSFPRDRAQETQYF. The CDR3 region has the DNA TGTGCCAGCAGCTTCCCCCGGGACAGGGCTCAAGAGACCCAGTACTTC.

This clonotype occurred a few times. This sequence joins TRBV2 and TRBJ1-3, with 8 bases identical to TRBD1. The V gene end was trimmed by 3 bases and the J gene end by 3 bases; junction bases not matched to a gene: 1. This CDR3 comprises 14 residues. The germline V gene encodes CDR1 SNHLY and CDR2 FYNNEI. The CDR3 here is CASSDGQGGNTIYF. The CDR3 coding sequence is TGTGCCAGCAGTGACGGACAGGGTGGAAACACCATATATTTT.

This chain joins TRBV5-1 and TRBJ2-7, with 10 bases matching TRBD1. The CDR3 is 15 amino acids. The germline gives CDR1 SGHRS, CDR2 YFSETQ. After removal of 0 bases from V and 5 bases from J, the junction contained 5 bases not matched to a gene. CDR3 amino acids: CASSLAVTGGDEQYF. The CDR3 DNA is TGCGCCAGCAGCTTGGCTGTGACAGGGGGCGACGAGCAGTACTTC.

The chain combines TRBV7-9 with TRBJ2-7; D is undetermined. Germline V CDR1 and CDR2: SEHNR, FQNEAQ (reference sequence). This CDR3 is 13 amino acids long. Trimming stripped 1 base from V and 5 bases from J, with 9 bases between. In DNA form, the CDR3 reads TGTGCCAGCAGCTTAGTTGGTTCCAACGAGCAGTACTTC. Translated: CASSLVGSNEQYF.

This chain uses TRBV4-1 with TRBJ2-7, with a possible D match to TRBD1 (6 bases). Germline V gene data show CDR1 as MGHRA and CDR2 as YSYEKL. The CDR3 loop spans 14 amino acids. The V gene lost 0 bases and the J gene lost 2 bases, with 8 bases spanning the gap. The DNA for the CDR3 is TGCGCCAGCAGCCAAGAGGACAGACCCTACGAGCAGTACTTC. This encodes CASSQEDRPYEQYF.

This clonotype was seen more than once but under ten times. This rearrangement joins TRBV28 to TRBJ2-3; 9 bases match TRBD1. V shed 5 bases and J 10 bases; nucleotides not matched to a gene: 13. The germline V gene has CDR1 MDHEN and CDR2 SYDVKM. This CDR3 region has 15 residues. The CDR3: CASSPAPGQGAAQYF. The CDR3 region has the DNA TGTGCCAGCAGTCCAGCGCCGGGACAGGGTGCAGCGCAGTATTTT.

This clonotype appeared many times. The chain has TRBV28 and TRBJ2-5; D is uncertain. V was pared by 5 bases and J by 1 base, with 14 bases between. Germline V gives CDR1 MDHEN, CDR2 SYDVKM. The CDR3 has 15 amino acids. The DNA of the CDR3 is TGTGCCAGCAGTCCCGACCGGAGACTCCAAGAGACCCAGTACTTC. As protein: CASSPDRRLQETQYF. Combining the CDR3 with reference TRBV28 and TRBJ2-5 gives the whole variable domain DVKVTQSSRYLVKRTGEKVFLECVQDMDHENMFWYRQDPGLGLRLIYFSYDVKMKEKGDIPEGYSVSREKKERFSLILESASTNQTSMYLCASSPDRRLQETQYFGPGTRLLVL.

The sample holds a few counts of this clonotype. The gene calls are TRBV27 and TRBJ1-4, with TRBD1 identical over 9 bases. The CDR3 consists of 15 residues. Trimming took 7 bases from V and 11 from J; bases not matched to a gene: 14. Germline values: CDR1 MNHEY, CDR2 SMNVEV (reference sequence). The CDR3 region has the DNA TGTGCCAGCACCGGACAGGGGACACTTCTTGGGAAACTGTTTTTT. The encoded protein is CASTGQGTLLGKLFF. The variable domain in full, completed from reference TRBV27 and TRBJ1-4, reads EAQVTQNPRYLITVTGKKLTVTCSQNMNHEYMSWYRQDPGLGLRQIYYSMNVEVTDKGDVPEGYKVSRKEKRNFPLILESPSPNQTSLYFCASTGQGTLLGKLFFGSGTQLSVL.

The table lists this clonotype with a few counts. V is TRBV28 and J is TRBJ2-7, with D possibly matching TRBD1 (5 bases). The CDR3 has 15 amino acids. Looked up from germline, CDR1 is MDHEN and CDR2 is SYDVKM. V was clipped by 4 bases and J by 2 bases, with 15 bases between them. CDR3 sequence: CASSYTGAPTYEQYF. CDR3 in DNA: TGTGCCAGCAGTTACACAGGCGCCCCGACCTACGAGCAGTACTTC.

This clonotype showed up many times. The CDR3 here is CASSQTGWSSYNSPLHF. The DNA for the CDR3 is TGTGCCAGCAGCCAGACAGGTTGGAGCTCCTATAATTCACCCCTCCACTTT. This rearrangement joins TRBV7-9 to TRBJ1-6; D is perhaps TRBD1 (6 bases). The CDR3 has 17 amino acids. V was cut by 5 bases and J by 0 bases, with 14 bases left in between. Germline CDR1 reads SEHNR; CDR2 reads FQNEAQ (reference sequence).